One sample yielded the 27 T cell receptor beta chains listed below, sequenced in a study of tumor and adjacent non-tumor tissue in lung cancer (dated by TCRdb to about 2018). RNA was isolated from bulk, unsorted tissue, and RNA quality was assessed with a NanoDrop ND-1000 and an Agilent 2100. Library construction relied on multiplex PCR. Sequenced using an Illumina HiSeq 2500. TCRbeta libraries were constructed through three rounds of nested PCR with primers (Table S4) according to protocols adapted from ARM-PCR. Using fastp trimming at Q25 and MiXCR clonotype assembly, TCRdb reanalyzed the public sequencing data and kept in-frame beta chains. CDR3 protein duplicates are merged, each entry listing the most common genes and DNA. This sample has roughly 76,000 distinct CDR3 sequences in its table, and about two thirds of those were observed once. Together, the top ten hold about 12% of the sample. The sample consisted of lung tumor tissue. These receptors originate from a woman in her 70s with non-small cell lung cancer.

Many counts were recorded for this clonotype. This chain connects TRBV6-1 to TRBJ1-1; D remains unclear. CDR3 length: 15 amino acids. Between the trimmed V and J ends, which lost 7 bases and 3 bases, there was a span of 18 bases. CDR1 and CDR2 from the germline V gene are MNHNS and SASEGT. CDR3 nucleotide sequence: TGTGCCAGCAAAAAGACCGGAGCGATGGACACTGAAGCTTTCTTT. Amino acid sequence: CASKKTGAMDTEAFF.

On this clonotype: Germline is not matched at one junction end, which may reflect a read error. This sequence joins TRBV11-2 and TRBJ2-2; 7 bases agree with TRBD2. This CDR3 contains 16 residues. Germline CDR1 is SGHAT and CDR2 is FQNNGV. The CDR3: CASSWGGALNSGELVF. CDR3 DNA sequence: TGTGCCAGCAGCTGGGGGGGAGCGCTCAACTCCGGGGAGCTGGTTTTT. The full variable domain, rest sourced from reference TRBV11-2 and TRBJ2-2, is EAGVAQSPRYKIIEKRQSVAFWCNPISGHATLYWYQQILGQGPKLLIQFQNNGVVDDSQLPKDRFSAERLKGVDSTLKIQPAKLEDSAVYLCASSWGGALNSGELVFGEGSRLTVL.

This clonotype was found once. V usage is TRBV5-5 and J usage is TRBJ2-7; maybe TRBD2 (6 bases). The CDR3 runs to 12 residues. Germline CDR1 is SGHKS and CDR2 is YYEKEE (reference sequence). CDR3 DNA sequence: TGTTCCATCAGCCTGGGACTTTACGAGCAGTACTTC. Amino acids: CSISLGLYEQYF.

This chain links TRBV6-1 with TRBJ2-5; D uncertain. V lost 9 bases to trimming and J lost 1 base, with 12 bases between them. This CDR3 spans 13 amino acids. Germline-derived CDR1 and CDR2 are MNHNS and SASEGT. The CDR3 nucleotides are TGTGCCAGTAGTACATCCTGCCAAGAGACCCAGTACTTC. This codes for CASSTSCQETQYF.

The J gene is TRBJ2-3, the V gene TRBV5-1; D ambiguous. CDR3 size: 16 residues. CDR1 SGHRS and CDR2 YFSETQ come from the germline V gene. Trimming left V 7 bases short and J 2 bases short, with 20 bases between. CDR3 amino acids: CASGPTEYLDTDTQYF. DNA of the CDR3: TGCGCCAGCGGACCAACGGAGTACTTGGACACAGATACGCAGTATTTT. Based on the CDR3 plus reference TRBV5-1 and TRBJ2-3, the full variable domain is KAGVTQTPRYLIKTRGQQVTLSCSPISGHRSVSWYQQTPGQGLQFLFEYFSETQRNKGNFPGRFSGRQFSNSRSEMNVSTLELGDSALYLCASGPTEYLDTDTQYFGPGTRLTVL.

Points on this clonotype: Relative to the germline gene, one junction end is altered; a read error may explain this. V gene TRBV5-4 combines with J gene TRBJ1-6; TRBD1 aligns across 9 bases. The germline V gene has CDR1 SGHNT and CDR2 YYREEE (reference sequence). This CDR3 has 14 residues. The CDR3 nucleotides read TGTGCCAGCAGCCAGGACAGGGGAGATTTACCCCTCCGCTTT. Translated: CASSQDRGDLPLRF.

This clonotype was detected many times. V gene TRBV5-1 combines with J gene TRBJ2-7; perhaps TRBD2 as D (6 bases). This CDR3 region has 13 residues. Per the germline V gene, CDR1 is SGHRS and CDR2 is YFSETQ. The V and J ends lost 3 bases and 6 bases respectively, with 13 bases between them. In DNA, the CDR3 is TGCGCCAGCAGCTCGGAGGGATTAGGCGAGCAGTACTTC. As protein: CASSSEGLGEQYF.

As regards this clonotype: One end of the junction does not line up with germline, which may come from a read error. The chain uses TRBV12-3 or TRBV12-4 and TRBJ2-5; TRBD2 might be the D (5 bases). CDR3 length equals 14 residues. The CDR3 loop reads CTSSRLMAGETQYF. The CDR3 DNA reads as TGTACCAGCAGTCGCTTAATGGCGGGAGAGACCCAGTACTTC.

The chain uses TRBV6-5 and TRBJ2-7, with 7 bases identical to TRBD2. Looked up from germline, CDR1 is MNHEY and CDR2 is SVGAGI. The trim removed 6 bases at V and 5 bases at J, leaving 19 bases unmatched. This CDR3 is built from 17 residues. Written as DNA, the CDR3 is TGTGCCAGCAGAGCTAGCGGCTGGTATACAGAGTCCCACGAGCAGTACTTC. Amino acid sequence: CASRASGWYTESHEQYF.

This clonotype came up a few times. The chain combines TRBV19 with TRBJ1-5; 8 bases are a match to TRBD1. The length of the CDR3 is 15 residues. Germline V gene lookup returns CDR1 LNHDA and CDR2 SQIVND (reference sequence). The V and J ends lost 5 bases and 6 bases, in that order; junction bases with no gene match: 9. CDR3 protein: CASSPTGARSQPQHF. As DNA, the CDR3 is TGTGCCAGTAGTCCGACAGGGGCTCGCAGTCAGCCCCAGCATTTT.

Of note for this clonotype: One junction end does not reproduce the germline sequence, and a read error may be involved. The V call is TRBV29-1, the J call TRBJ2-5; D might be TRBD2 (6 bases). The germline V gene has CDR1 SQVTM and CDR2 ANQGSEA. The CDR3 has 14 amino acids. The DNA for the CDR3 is TGCAGTGTCGGTCGGGCTTCAGGAGGGGAGACCCAGCACTTC. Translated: CSVGRASGGETQHF.

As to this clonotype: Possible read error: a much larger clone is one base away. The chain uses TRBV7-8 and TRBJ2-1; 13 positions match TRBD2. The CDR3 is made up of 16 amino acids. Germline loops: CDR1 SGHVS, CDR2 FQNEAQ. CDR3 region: CVSSSGTSGMGNEQFF. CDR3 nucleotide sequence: TGTGTCAGCAGCTCAGGGACTAGCGGGATGGGAAATGAGCAGTTCTTC.

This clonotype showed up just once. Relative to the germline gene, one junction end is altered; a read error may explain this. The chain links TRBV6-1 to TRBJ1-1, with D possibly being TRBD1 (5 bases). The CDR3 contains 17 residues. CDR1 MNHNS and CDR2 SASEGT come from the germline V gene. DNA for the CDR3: TGTGACAGCAGTGAAATTGCTATGGGGGTGTCTGCCATCGAAGCTTTCTTT. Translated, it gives CDSSEIAMGVSAIEAFF.

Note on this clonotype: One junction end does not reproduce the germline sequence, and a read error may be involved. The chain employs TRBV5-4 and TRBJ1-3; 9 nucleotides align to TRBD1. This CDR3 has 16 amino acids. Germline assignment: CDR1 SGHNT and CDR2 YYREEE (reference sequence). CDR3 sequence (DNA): TGTACCAGCAGTCGAACGGGACAGGGTAGTGGAAACACCATATATTTT. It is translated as CTSSRTGQGSGNTIYF.

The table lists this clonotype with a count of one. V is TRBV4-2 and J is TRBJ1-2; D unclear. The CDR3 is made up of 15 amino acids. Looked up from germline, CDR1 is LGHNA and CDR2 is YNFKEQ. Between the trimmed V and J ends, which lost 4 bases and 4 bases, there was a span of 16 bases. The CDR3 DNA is TGTGCCAGCAGCCCTCGAGACGACGGCCTCTATGGCTACACCTTC. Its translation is CASSPRDDGLYGYTF.

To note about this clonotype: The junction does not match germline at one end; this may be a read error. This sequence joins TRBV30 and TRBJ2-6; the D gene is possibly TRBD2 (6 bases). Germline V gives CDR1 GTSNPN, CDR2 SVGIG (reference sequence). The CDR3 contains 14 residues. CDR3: CAWNPGTGTNVLTF. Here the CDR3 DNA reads TGTGCCTGGAATCCAGGGACTGGGACCAACGTCCTGACTTTC.

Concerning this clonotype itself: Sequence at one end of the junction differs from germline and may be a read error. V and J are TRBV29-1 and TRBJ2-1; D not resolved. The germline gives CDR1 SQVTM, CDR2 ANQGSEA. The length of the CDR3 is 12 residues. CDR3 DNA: TGTAGTGTTGATGGGGAATTCAATGAGCAGTCCTTC. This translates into CSVDGEFNEQSF.

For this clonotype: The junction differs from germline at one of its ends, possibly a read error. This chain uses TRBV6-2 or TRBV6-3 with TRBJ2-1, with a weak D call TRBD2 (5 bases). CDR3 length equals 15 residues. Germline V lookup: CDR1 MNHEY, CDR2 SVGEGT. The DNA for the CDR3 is TGTGCCAGCAGGGGGAGCGAGAGGGCCGGATGTGAGCAGTCCTTC. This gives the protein CASRGSERAGCEQSF.

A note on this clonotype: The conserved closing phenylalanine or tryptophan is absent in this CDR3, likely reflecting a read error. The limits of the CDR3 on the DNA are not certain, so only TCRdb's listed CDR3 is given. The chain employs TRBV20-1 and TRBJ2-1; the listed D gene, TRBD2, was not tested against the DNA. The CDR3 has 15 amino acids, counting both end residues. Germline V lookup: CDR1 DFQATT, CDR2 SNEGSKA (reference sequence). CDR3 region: CNASDGSGVYNERFS.

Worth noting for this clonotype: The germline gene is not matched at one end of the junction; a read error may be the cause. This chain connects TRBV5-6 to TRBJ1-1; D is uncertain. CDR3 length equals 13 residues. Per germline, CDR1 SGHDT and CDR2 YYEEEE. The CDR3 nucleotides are TGTCCCAGCAGCTTATACATGAACATTGAAGCTTTCTTT. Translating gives CPSSLYMNIEAFF.

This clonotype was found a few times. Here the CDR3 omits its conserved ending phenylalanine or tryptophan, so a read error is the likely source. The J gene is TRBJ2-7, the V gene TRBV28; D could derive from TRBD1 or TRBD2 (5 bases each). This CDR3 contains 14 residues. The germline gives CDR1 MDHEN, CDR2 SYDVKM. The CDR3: CAISQGPIPNEQYY. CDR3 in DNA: TGTGCCATCAGTCAGGGACCCATCCCAAACGAGCAGTACTAC.

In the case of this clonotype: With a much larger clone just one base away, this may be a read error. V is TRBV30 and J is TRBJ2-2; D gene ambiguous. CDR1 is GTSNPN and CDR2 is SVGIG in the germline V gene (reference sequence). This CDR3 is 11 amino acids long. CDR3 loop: CVIANTGELFF. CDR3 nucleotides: TGTGTGATAGCGAACACCGGGGAGCTGTTTTTT.

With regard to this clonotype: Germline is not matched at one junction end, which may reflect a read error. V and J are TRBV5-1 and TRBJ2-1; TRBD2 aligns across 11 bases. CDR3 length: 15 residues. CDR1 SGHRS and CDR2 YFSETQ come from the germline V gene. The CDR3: CASSSLAGAWNERFF. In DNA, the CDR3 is TGCGCCAGCAGCTCACTAGCGGGGGCTTGGAATGAGCGGTTCTTC.

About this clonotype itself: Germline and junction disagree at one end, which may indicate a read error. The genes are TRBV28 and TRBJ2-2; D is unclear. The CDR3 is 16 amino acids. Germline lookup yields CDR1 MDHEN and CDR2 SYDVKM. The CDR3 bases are TGTACCAGCAGTTTTTCTCCAAGGTCCGTGACCGGGGAGCTGTTTTTT. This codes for CTSSFSPRSVTGELFF.

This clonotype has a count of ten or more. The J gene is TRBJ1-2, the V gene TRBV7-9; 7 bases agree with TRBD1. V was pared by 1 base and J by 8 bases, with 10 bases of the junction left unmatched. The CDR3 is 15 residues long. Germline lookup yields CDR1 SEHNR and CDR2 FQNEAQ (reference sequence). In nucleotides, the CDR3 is TGTGCCAGCAGCTTAGATTCGGGACAGACCAAGGGCTACACCTTC. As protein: CASSLDSGQTKGYTF.

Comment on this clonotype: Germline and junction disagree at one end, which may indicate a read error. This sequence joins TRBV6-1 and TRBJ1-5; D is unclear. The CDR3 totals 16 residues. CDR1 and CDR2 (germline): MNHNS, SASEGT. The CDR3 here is CASSEEWGEGKQPQHF. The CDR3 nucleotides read TGTGCCAGCAGCGAAGAATGGGGAGAAGGCAAACAGCCCCAGCATTTT.

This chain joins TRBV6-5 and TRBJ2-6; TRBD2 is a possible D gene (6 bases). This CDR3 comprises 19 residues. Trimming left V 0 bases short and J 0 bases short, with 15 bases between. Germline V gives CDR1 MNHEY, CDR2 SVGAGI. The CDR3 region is CASSYSTTRRVSGANVLTF. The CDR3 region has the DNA TGTGCCAGCAGTTACTCGACTACCAGGAGGGTCTCTGGGGCCAACGTCCTGACTTTC.